Listed below are T cell receptor beta chains from one sample, sequenced in a study of blood T cell repertoires in COVID-19. The repertoire was sequenced with immunoSEQ multiplex PCR; TCRdb's copy has only in-frame clones and lacks some. This sample carries some 300,000 clones, over 85% of them seen once, and the ten largest clones take 2.5% to 3.5%. Sample: PBMCs or T cells enriched from blood (not recorded which). Receptors originate from a woman aged 45-65 years who had been exposed to COVID-19. Each CDR3 is given with its conserved first and last residue. The order of the fields is V gene, D gene, clone size, J gene, CDR3 DNA, CDR3 protein. D genes are given only for firm matches. Part of the rows lack a size; the others show once, few, many or a class for expanded clones.

TRBV28	-	-	TRBJ1-5	TGTGCCAGCAGTTTAAGGGGCCTTAGCAATCAGCCCCAGCATTTT	CASSLRGLSNQPQHF
TRBV28	TRBD2	-	TRBJ2-2	TGTGCCAGCAGTTTAAACGGACTAGCGAACACCGGGGAGCTGTTTTTT	CASSLNGLANTGELFF
TRBV10-3	TRBD2	-	TRBJ2-5	TGTGCCATCAGTGCTAGCGGGAGCTATCAAGAGACCCAGTACTTC	CAISASGSYQETQYF
TRBV9	-	once	TRBJ2-7	TGTGCCAGCAGCGTAGCGGGGGGCCCCTACGAGCAGTACTTC	CASSVAGGPYEQYF
TRBV29-1	-	-	TRBJ2-2	TGCAGCGCCACCCAGGGTGCCGGGGAGCTGTTTTTT	CSATQGAGELFF
TRBV3-1/TRBV3-2	TRBD1	-	TRBJ1-3	TGTGCCAGCAGCCAAGGGGGACAGATAAATGGAAACACCATATATTTT	CASSQGGQINGNTIYF
TRBV28	TRBD1	-	TRBJ1-1	TGTGCCAGCAGTACCCCGGGACAGGGTATTGCTGAAGCTTTCTTT	CASSTPGQGIAEAFF
TRBV6-5	TRBD1	-	TRBJ2-7	TGTGCCAGCAGCGCGGACAGGGTCTCCTACGAGCAGTACTTC	CASSADRVSYEQYF
TRBV2	-	-	TRBJ2-6	TGTGCCAGCAGTGTGGAGGGCAACTCTGGGGCCAACGTCCTGACTTTC	CASSVEGNSGANVLTF
TRBV15	-	-	TRBJ1-2	TGTGCCACCAGCAGGGGAGGTTTCGGGACCGTAAGCGGCTACACCTTC	CATSRGGFGTVSGYTF
TRBV29-1	-	-	TRBJ2-5	TGCAGCGTTGACCCGCCGGGATATGAGACCCAGTACTTC	CSVDPPGYETQYF
TRBV27	TRBD1	-	TRBJ2-5	TGTGCCAGCAGTTCCGGGACAGGCCCACTAGTTTTCCAGTACTTC	CASSSGTGPLVFQYF
TRBV3-1/TRBV3-2	-	-	TRBJ1-5	TGTGCCAGCAGCCAATCGGGGGGGCCACAGCCCCAGCATTTT	CASSQSGGPQPQHF
TRBV7-2	TRBD2	once	TRBJ2-5	TGTGCCAGCGCTCTAGGACTAGTAAGGGGAGAGACCCAGTACTTC	CASALGLVRGETQYF
TRBV5-1	TRBD1	-	TRBJ2-5	TGCGCCAGCAGCTTGTCCGGGACAGGGCAAGAGACCCAGTACTTC	CASSLSGTGQETQYF
TRBV4-1	TRBD2	-	TRBJ2-1	TGCGCCAGCAGCCGGGACGGACTAGCGGGGTCCTCCTACAATGAGCAGTTCTTC	CASSRDGLAGSSYNEQFF
TRBV19	-	-	TRBJ2-7	TGTGCCAGTAGCCATGGATCGGGACAAGGACAGTACGAGCAGTACTTC	CASSHGSGQGQYEQYF
TRBV2	TRBD2	-	TRBJ2-3	TGTGCCAGCAGTGCCCCCCTGGGACTAGCGGGGGGCATTACGCAGTATTTT	CASSAPLGLAGGITQYF
TRBV7-9	-	-	TRBJ2-3	TGTGCCAGCAGCTTAGGTTTTTGGCAGGGGTCAGATACGCAGTATTTT	CASSLGFWQGSDTQYF
TRBV4-1	-	-	TRBJ2-2	TGCGCCAGCAGCCTTTGGCTAGGGGGTGGGAACACCGGGGAGCTGTTTTTT	CASSLWLGGGNTGELFF
TRBV4-1	-	few	TRBJ1-5	TGCGCCAGCAGCCAGGGGGGTCAGGGCGCAAATAGCAATCAGCCCCAGCATTTT	CASSQGGQGANSNQPQHF
TRBV21-1	-	-	TRBJ2-7	TGTGCCAGCAGCAAAGTAGGGAGCGGGGTAACCTACGAGCAGTACTTC	CASSKVGSGVTYEQYF
TRBV3-1/TRBV3-2	TRBD1	once	TRBJ2-5	TGTGCCAGCAGCCAAGCCGGACAGGTTGGAGAGACCCAGTACTTC	CASSQAGQVGETQYF
TRBV4-1	-	-	TRBJ2-7	TGCGCCAGCAGCCAAGGGGACAACTCCTACGAGCAGTACTTC	CASSQGDNSYEQYF
TRBV19	-	-	TRBJ1-5	TGTGCCAGTAGTAAGAACCCACAGATGGGCAATCAGCCCCAGCATTTT	CASSKNPQMGNQPQHF
TRBV20-1	-	-	TRBJ1-5	TGCAGTGCTAGTCCTACTAGCAATCAGCCCCAGCATTTT	CSASPTSNQPQHF
TRBV2	TRBD1	-	TRBJ2-7	TGTGCCAGCAGAAGGACTGACAGGGGCTACGAGCAGTACTTC	CASRRTDRGYEQYF
TRBV28	-	-	TRBJ2-7	-	CASSSSGRGDEQYF
TRBV6-5	TRBD1	-	TRBJ1-4	TGTGCCAGCAGGATACAGGGGTTTAATGAAAAACTGTTTTTT	CASRIQGFNEKLFF
TRBV6-4	TRBD2	-	TRBJ2-6	TGTGCCAGCAGTGACAACCGGGGGGTCTCTGGGGCCAACGTCCTGACTTTC	CASSDNRGVSGANVLTF
TRBV12-3/TRBV12-4	-	-	TRBJ2-1	TGTGCCAGCAGAATAGCGCTTGAGCAGTTCTTC	CASRIALEQFF
TRBV9	TRBD2	-	TRBJ2-1	TGTGCCAGCAGCGTAGTGGCTAGCGGGGCTGGTGAGCAGTTCTTC	CASSVVASGAGEQFF
TRBV28	TRBD2	-	TRBJ2-5	TGTGCCAGCAGTTTATTCCCACTTCTGAGCGGGGGGACGAAAGAGACCCAGTACTTC	CASSLFPLLSGGTKETQYF
TRBV5-1	-	-	TRBJ1-2	TGCGCCAGCAGCTTGGGTACGGAGCTCGGGGGCTACACCTTC	CASSLGTELGGYTF
TRBV14	-	-	TRBJ1-1	TGTGCCAGCAGCCAAATCACAAGAATTAACACTGAAGCTTTCTTT	CASSQITRINTEAFF
TRBV7-7	-	-	TRBJ2-1	TGTGCTAGCAGCCCATCACTAGATTACCTTGAGCAGTTCTTC	CASSPSLDYLEQFF
TRBV5-4	-	-	TRBJ1-2	TGTGCCAGCAGCTTGGGGAGTAGCGGTATTGGATATGGCTACACCTTC	CASSLGSSGIGYGYTF
TRBV3-1/TRBV3-2	-	-	TRBJ1-6	TGTGCCAGCAGCGCCCAGACGACAGCGAATTCACCCCTCCACTTT	CASSAQTTANSPLHF
TRBV28	-	once	TRBJ2-1	TGTGCCACCCGGACTCCTGGGGACAATGAGCAGTTCTTC	CATRTPGDNEQFF
TRBV6-1	-	-	TRBJ1-1	TGTGCCAGCAGTGAAAATGTGGGGAGCACTGAAGCTTTCTTT	CASSENVGSTEAFF
TRBV2	-	-	TRBJ1-6	TGTGCCAGCAGGGACAGCTCCTATAATTCACCCCTCCACTTT	CASRDSSYNSPLHF
TRBV2	-	-	TRBJ1-3	TGTGCCAGCAGTGAAGCGGCCCTCAGAGGAAACACCATATATTTT	CASSEAALRGNTIYF
TRBV6-2/TRBV6-3	TRBD1	-	TRBJ1-6	TGTGCCAGCAGTTCCCGGACAGGGGCGCTCAATTCACCCCTCCACTTT	CASSSRTGALNSPLHF
TRBV7-2	-	-	TRBJ1-1	TGTGCCAGCAGCTTAGACATCAAGAACACTGAAGCTTTCTTT	CASSLDIKNTEAFF
TRBV11-2	TRBD1	-	TRBJ1-1	TGTGCCAGCAGCTTAGTGGAAAAGGGGGCGGGCACTGAAGCTTTCTTT	CASSLVEKGAGTEAFF
TRBV2	TRBD2	-	TRBJ2-5	TGTGCCAGCAGTCGGGGAGGTACGGGGGGGCCAGGTTCGGAGACCCAGTACTTC	CASSRGGTGGPGSETQYF
TRBV28	-	-	TRBJ2-3	TGTGCCAGCATAGGCAGGGTCCTCCAAACTAGCACAGATACGCAGTATTTT	CASIGRVLQTSTDTQYF
TRBV6-5	TRBD1	-	TRBJ1-2	TGTGCCAGCCTCCCGGGACAGGGTCAAAATGGCTACACCTTC	CASLPGQGQNGYTF
TRBV20-1	-	-	TRBJ1-5	TGCAGTGCGGGGGCAGTTCAGCCCCAGCATTTT	CSAGAVQPQHF
TRBV9	TRBD2	-	TRBJ2-1	TGTGCCAGCAGCGTTCGACTAGCGCCGTACAATGAGCAGTTCTTC	CASSVRLAPYNEQFF
TRBV11-1	TRBD1	-	TRBJ2-3	TGTGCCAGCAGCGAACAGGGGCACACAGATACGCAGTATTTT	CASSEQGHTDTQYF
TRBV29-1	-	-	TRBJ2-5	TGCAGCGTTGAAGGCGGTCCCGTACAAGAGACCCAGTACTTC	CSVEGGPVQETQYF
TRBV4-2	TRBD1	-	TRBJ2-2	TGTGCCAGCAGCCAAGAGGTCGGACAGGTGATCGGGGAGCTGTTTTTT	CASSQEVGQVIGELFF
TRBV5-1	TRBD1	-	TRBJ2-3	TGCGCCAGCAGCTTGGAGGACAGGGGCACAGATACGCAGTATTTT	CASSLEDRGTDTQYF
TRBV3-1/TRBV3-2	-	-	TRBJ2-7	TGTGCCAGCACCCCGGAGGGTCCTGCAGAGCAGTACTTC	CASTPEGPAEQYF
TRBV7-8	TRBD2	-	TRBJ2-1	TGTGCCAGCAGCTACCTAGCGGGGGGTCGGGATGAGCAGTTCTTC	CASSYLAGGRDEQFF
TRBV2	-	-	TRBJ1-1	TGTGCCAGCAGTGTCCAGGGCAGGGGGAACACTGAAGCTTTCTTT	CASSVQGRGNTEAFF